This T cell receptor (beta chain) was obtained from a study of cytomegalovirus exposure and HLA in healthy donors. About the study: The 100 million to 140 million unique TCR beta sequences, from approximately 170 million T cells, were found by an earlier analysis. The study placed approximately 81% of its approximately 400 genotyped donors in the Caucasian-associated ancestry cluster. Study-level points and caveats: It was reported in a later analysis that an Asian-associated ancestry cluster showed fewer N-insertions than the approximately 700-donor mean. Researchers had no immune exposure information except CMV serostatus available.

Researchers ran the PCR with 60 Vbeta and 13 Jbeta primers. The table came from immunoSEQ multiplex PCR; TCRdb's copy has only in-frame clones and leaves some out. The table has under 300,000 clones, approximately 84% seen once. In the case of this clone: Its antigen is not identified.

With 10 bases removed from V and 0 bases from J, the gap between germline ends came to 13 bases. Per germline, CDR1 MNHNS and CDR2 SASEGT. The CDR3 loop spans 13 amino acids. This sequence joins TRBV6-1 and TRBJ2-7; weak D call: TRBD2 (7 bases). The sample taken for sequencing was PBMCs. The sequence came from a woman in her 40s in good health and CMV-seropositive. The CDR3 spells CATGAGVSYEQYF. CDR3 DNA sequence: TGTGCCACGGGGGCGGGGGTCTCCTACGAGCAGTACTTC.